The entry below describes one T cell receptor (beta chain). Antigen unknown. Relative to the germline gene, one junction end is altered; a read error may explain this. The data were obtained in a study of tumor and adjacent non-tumor tissue in lung cancer. The wider study: The cohort had 12 adenocarcinoma, a couple of squamous cell and 1 small cell patients. On average, productive TCRbeta reads reached a few million per sample. Study-wide findings and caveats: Patients with more diverse tumor TCRs had worse survival. Normal lung showed higher cumulative top 100 clone frequency than tumor.

Germline V gene sequence: CDR1 SGHAT, CDR2 FQNNGV. This CDR3 is built from 13 residues. The template was RNA from unsorted bulk tissue. This non-tumor lung sample came from over 3 cm beyond the tumor edge. Three rounds of nested PCR, following a modified ARM-PCR protocol, produced the TCRbeta library. TCRdb re-derived calls from the multiplex PCR reads in MiXCR, one entry per CDR3 protein. The data show 70,000 to 90,000 distinct CDR3 sequences, with around 80% seen just once and 51% held by the top ten. Sequencing was performed on distant non-tumor lung tissue. The genes are TRBV11-2 and TRBJ2-5; 7 positions match TRBD1. The clonotype originates from a man aged 60-69 years with non-small cell lung cancer. The CDR3 sequence: CASSPTGEETQLF. The DNA of the CDR3 is TGTGCCAGTAGCCCTACAGGGGAAGAGACCCAGTTATTC.